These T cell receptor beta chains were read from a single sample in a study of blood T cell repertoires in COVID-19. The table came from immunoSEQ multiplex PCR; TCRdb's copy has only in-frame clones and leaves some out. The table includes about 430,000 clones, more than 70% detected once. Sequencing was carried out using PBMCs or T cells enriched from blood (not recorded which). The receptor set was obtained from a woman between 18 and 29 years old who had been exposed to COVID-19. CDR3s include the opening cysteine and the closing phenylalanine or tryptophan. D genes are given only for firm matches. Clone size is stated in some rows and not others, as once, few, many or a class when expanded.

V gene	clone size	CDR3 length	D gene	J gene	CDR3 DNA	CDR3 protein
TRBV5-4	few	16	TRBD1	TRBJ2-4	TGTGCCAGCAGCTTGGCGAAAGACAGGGGGAAAAACATTCAGTACTTC	CASSLAKDRGKNIQYF
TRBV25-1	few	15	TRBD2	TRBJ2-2	TGTGCCAGCAGTGAAGGGGGGACTAGATCCGGGGAGCTGTTTTTT	CASSEGGTRSGELFF
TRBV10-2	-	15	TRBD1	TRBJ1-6	TGCGCCAGCGGGTTACCCGGGACAGATAATTCACCCCTCCACTTT	CASGLPGTDNSPLHF
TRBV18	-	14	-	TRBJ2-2	TGTGCCAGCTCACCAGGGCTGAACACCGGGGAGCTGTTTTTT	CASSPGLNTGELFF
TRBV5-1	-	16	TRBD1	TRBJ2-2	TGCGCCAGCAGTCTTCGTGTAGGGACAGACACCGGGGAGCTGTTTTTT	CASSLRVGTDTGELFF
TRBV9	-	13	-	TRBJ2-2	TGTGCCACCCAGGGCGGGAACACCGGGGAGCTGTTTTTT	CATQGGNTGELFF
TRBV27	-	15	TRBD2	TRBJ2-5	TGTGCCAGCAGTCCCATCAGCGGGGGCCAAGAGACCCAGTACTTC	CASSPISGGQETQYF
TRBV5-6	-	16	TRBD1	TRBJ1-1	TGTGCCAGCAGCGTGGCCGCGGGACAGGGGATCACTGAAGCTTTCTTT	CASSVAAGQGITEAFF
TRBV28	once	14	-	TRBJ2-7	TGTGCCAGCAGTCAACAGCTAGCCTCCTACGAGCAGTACTTC	CASSQQLASYEQYF
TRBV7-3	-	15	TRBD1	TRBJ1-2	TGTGCCAGCAGCTTCGGGGACAGGGCGGGCTATGGCTACACCTTC	CASSFGDRAGYGYTF
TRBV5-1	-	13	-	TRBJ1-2	TGCGCCAGCAGCTTGGTTGCGGTGGAAGGCTACACCTTC	CASSLVAVEGYTF
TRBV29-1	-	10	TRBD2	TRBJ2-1	TGCAGCGTGCGGGAGGATGAGCAGTTCTTC	CSVREDEQFF
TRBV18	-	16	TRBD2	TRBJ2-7	TGTGCCAGCTCACCTACTCGGACTAGAACAACCTACGAGCAGTACTTC	CASSPTRTRTTYEQYF
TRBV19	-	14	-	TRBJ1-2	TGTGCCAGTAGTTACGGACACGGACCCTATGGCTACACCTTC	CASSYGHGPYGYTF
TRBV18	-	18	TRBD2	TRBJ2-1	TGTGCCAGCTCACCAATTCAGGCTAGCGGGAGCTCCTACAATGAGCAGTTCTTC	CASSPIQASGSSYNEQFF
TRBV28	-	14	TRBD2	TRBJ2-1	TGTGCCAGCAGTTGGGCGGGAGGGCCGAATGAGCAGTTCTTC	CASSWAGGPNEQFF
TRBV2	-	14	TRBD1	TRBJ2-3	TGTGCCAGCCTGGACAGGAAGGTTTCAGATACGCAGTATTTT	CASLDRKVSDTQYF
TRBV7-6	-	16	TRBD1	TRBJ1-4	TGTGCCAGCAGCTCCCGTTCAGGGGGCTTAGATGAAAAACTGTTTTTT	CASSSRSGGLDEKLFF
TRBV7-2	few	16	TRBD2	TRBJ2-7	TGTGCCAGCAGAAAATATGGGGCTAGCGGAACCTACGAGCAGTACTTC	CASRKYGASGTYEQYF
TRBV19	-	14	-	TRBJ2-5	TGTGCCAGTAGCGACAGGCCTTCCCAAGAGACCCAGTACTTC	CASSDRPSQETQYF
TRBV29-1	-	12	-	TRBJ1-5	TGCAGCGTTGGGGGGGGCAATCAGCCCCAGCATTTT	CSVGGGNQPQHF
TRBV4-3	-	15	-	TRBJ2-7	TGCGCCAGCAGCCAGGGGGCTGGGGTTTTCGACGAGCAGTACTTC	CASSQGAGVFDEQYF
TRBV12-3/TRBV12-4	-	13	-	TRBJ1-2	TGTGCCAGCAGTTTATCTCTTCCGAACTTCTACACCTTC	CASSLSLPNFYTF
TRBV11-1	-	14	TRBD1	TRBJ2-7	TGTGCCAGTCAAAAAGGACAGGGGTCCTACGAGCAGTACTTC	CASQKGQGSYEQYF
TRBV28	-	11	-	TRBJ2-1	TGTGCCAGCATAGAGAACAATGAGCAGTTCTTC	CASIENNEQFF
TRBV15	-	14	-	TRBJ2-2	TGTGCCACCAGCAGAGACGAAGGGGCCGGGGAGCTGTTTTTT	CATSRDEGAGELFF
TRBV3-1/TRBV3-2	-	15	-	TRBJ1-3	TGTGCCAGCAGCCAAGATCGGGTATACGGAAACACCATATATTTT	CASSQDRVYGNTIYF
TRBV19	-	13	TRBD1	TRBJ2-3	TGTGCCAGCGCGACAGGGATCCCAGATACGCAGTATTTT	CASATGIPDTQYF
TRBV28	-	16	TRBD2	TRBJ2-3	TGTGCCAGCAAGGGTGTACTGACTAGCGGCACAGATACGCAGTATTTT	CASKGVLTSGTDTQYF
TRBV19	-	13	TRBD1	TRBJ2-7	TGTGCCAGTAGCACGGGACAGGGCTACGAGCAGTACTTC	CASSTGQGYEQYF
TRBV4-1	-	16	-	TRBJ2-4	TGCGCCAGCAGCCAAGATGTGCGGGTAGCCAAAAACATTCAGTACTTC	CASSQDVRVAKNIQYF
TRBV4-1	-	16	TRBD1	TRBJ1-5	TGCGCCAGCAGCCAAGAAGACAGGGGGTTCAATCAGCCCCAGCATTTT	CASSQEDRGFNQPQHF
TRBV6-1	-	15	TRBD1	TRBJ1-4	TGTGCCAGCAGTGAACATCAAGGAGGGGGCGAAAAACTGTTTTTT	CASSEHQGGGEKLFF
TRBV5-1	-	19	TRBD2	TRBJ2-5	TGCGCCAGCAGCCCAGGACTAGCGGGGGGGGCCAGCTACCAAGAGACCCAGTACTTC	CASSPGLAGGASYQETQYF
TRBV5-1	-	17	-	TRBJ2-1	TGCGCCAGCAGCTTGGGGCACCGGGACAACCAACCCAATGAGCAGTTCTTC	CASSLGHRDNQPNEQFF
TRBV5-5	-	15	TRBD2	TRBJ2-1	TGTGCCAGCAGCATAAGACTAGCGGAATACAATGAGCAGTTCTTC	CASSIRLAEYNEQFF
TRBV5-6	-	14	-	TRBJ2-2	TGTGCCAGCAGCGCCGGGACTTGGACCGGGGAGCTGTTTTTT	CASSAGTWTGELFF
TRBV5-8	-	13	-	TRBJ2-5	TGTGCCAGCAGTGTGGGGGCCCAAGAGACCCAGTACTTC	CASSVGAQETQYF
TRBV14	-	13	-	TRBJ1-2	TGTGCCAGCAGCCAAGGGAGAGACTATGGCTACACCTTC	CASSQGRDYGYTF
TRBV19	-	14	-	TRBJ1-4	TGTGCCAGTAGAGGAGGACGGCCCGTCGAAAAACTGTTTTTT	CASRGGRPVEKLFF
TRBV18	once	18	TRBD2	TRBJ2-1	TGTGCCAGCTCAGCACCTCCGGATCGAGCGGGGACTTCAGGAGAGCAGTTCTTC	CASSAPPDRAGTSGEQFF
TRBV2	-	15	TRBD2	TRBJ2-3	TGTGCCAGCAGAAAGCTAGCGGGAGGGCCATACGAGCAGTATTTT	CASRKLAGGPYEQYF
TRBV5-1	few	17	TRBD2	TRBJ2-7	TGCGCCAGCAGCCCCCCCCAGAGCGGGAGTAAAGGAAACGAGCAGTACTTC	CASSPPQSGSKGNEQYF
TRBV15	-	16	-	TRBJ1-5	TGTGCCACCAGCAGAGAGGCGGACAATAGCAATCAGCCCCAGCATTTT	CATSREADNSNQPQHF
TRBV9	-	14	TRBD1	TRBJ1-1	TGTGCCAGCAGCGCGACAGGGGGCAACACTGAAGCTTTCTTT	CASSATGGNTEAFF
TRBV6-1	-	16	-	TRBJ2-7	TGTGCCAGCAGTGAACCGGCGGGCAGGGGGGTGTACGAGCAGTACTTC	CASSEPAGRGVYEQYF
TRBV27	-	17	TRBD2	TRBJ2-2	TGTGCCAGCAGTTTACCGCGGGGGGCTAGGGACACCGGGGAGCTGTTTTTT	CASSLPRGARDTGELFF
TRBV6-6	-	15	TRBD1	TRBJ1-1	TGTGCCAGCAGTTCCCCCACAGGGGGCTACACTGAAGCTTTCTTT	CASSSPTGGYTEAFF
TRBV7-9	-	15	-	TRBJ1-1	TGTGCCAGCAGCTTAAACGGCGGAGGATTGGCTGAAGCTTTCTTT	CASSLNGGGLAEAFF
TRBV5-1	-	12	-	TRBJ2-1	TGCGCCAGCAGCTTTCAGGGTAATGAGCAGTTCTTC	CASSFQGNEQFF
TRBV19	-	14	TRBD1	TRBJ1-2	TGTGCCAGCAGGAGAGGGGGCAATAACTATGGCTACACCTTC	CASRRGGNNYGYTF
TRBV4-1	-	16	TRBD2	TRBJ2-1	TGCGCCAGCAGCCAAGGTGTGACTAGCGCGAGGAATGAGCAGTTCTTC	CASSQGVTSARNEQFF
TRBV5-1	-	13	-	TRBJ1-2	TGCGCCAGCAGCTTAGAGGGTGGATATGGCTACACCTTC	CASSLEGGYGYTF
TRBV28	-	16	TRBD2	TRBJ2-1	TGTGCCAGCAGGGCCTCGGAGCTAGCGGGCCTCAATGAGCAGTTCTTC	CASRASELAGLNEQFF
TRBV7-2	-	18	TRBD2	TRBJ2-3	TGTGCCAGCAGCTTAGGGGGACTAGCGGGAGAATCCACAGATACGCAGTATTTT	CASSLGGLAGESTDTQYF
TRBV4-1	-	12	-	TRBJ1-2	TGCGCCAGCAGCCAAGATGAACAGGACGGGACCTTC	CASSQDEQDGTF
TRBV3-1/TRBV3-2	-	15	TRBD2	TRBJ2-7	TGTGCCAGCAGCCAAACCCTGACTAGCGGCTACGAGCAGTACTTC	CASSQTLTSGYEQYF
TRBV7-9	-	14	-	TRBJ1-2	TGTGCCAGCAGCTTACAGAACAGCCTAAATGGCTACACCTTC	CASSLQNSLNGYTF
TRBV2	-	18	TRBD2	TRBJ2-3	TGTGCCAGTAAACCCGCAAGTTGGCGGGGGACGAGCACAGATACGCAGTATTTT	CASKPASWRGTSTDTQYF